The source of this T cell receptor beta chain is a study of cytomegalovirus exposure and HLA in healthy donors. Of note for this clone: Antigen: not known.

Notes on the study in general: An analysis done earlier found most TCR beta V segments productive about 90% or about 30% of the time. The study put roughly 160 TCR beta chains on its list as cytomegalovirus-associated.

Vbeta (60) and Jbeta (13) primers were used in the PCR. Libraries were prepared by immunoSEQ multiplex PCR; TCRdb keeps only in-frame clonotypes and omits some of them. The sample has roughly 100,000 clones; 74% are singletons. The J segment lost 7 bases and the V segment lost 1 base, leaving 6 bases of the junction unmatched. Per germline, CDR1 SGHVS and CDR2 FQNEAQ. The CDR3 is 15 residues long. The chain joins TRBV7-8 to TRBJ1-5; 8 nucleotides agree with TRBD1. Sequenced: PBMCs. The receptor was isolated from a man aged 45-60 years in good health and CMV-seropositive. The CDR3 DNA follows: TGTGCCAGCAGCTTAGTAGGGACAGGCGGCCAGCCCCAGCATTTT. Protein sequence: CASSLVGTGGQPQHF.